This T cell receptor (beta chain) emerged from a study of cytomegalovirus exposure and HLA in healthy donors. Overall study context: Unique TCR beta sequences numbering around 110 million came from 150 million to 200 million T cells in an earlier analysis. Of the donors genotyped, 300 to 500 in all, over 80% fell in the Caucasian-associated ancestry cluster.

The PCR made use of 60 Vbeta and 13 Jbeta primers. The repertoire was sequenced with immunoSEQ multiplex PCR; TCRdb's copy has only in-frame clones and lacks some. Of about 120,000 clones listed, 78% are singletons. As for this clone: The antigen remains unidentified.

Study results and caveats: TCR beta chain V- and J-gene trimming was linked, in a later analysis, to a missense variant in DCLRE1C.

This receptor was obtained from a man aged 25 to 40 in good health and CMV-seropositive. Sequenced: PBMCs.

CDR3 region: CASSPSSSVEYEQYF. The CDR3 DNA sequence: TGTGCCAGCAGCCCGAGTTCAAGCGTCGAGTACGAGCAGTACTTC. This chain uses TRBV7-2 with TRBJ2-7; the D is unclear. The CDR3 runs 15 residues. Per germline, CDR1 SGHTA and CDR2 FQGNSA. V was cut by 5 bases and J by 4 bases, with 18 bases left in between.